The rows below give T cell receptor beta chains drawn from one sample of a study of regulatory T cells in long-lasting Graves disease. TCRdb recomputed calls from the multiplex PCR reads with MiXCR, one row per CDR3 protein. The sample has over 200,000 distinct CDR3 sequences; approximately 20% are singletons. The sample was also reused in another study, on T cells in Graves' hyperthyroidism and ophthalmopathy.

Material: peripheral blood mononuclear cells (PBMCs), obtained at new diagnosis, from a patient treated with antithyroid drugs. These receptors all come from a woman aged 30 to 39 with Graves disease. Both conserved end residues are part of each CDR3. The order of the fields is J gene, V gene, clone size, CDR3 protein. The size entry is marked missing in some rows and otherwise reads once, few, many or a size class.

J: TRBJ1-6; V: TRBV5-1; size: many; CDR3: CASSLANPYDSPLHF
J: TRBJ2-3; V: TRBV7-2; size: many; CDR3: CASSPSTGSADTQYF
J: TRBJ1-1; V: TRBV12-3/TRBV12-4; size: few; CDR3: CASIPRAGQTEAFF
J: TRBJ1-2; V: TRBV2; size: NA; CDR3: CASSEGGDGYTF
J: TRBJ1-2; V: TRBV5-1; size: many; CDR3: CASSSGGSYGYTF
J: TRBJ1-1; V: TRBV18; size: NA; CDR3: CASSTTVQNTEAFF
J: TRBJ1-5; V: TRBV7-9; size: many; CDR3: CASSLGQASNQPQHF
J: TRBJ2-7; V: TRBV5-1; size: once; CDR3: CASSPSRLTYEQYF
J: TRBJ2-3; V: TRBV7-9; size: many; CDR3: CASSSLAGVGDTQYF
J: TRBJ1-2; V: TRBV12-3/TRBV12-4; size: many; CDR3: CASSTTGRYTF
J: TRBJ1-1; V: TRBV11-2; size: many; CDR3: CASSSGTGPEAFF
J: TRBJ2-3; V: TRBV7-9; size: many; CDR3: CASSPGQGGYF
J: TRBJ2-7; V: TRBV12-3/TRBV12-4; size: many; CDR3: CASSLRGVAYEQYF
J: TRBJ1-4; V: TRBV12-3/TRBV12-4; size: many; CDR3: CASSFRRSGNEKLFF
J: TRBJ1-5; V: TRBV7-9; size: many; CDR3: CASSLLVSDQPQHF
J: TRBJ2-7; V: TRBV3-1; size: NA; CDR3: CASSLRTGLYEHYF
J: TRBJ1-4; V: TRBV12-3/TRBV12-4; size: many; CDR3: CASSFRNHNEKLFF
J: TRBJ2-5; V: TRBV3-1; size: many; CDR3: CASKQYGTVQETQYF
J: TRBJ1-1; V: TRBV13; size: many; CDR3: CASSLSGEAFF
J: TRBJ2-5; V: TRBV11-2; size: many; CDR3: CASSLGGTGRKETQYF
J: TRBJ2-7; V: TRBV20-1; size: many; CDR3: CSAIGGPSSKYEQYF
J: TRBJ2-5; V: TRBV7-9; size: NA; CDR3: CASSLAARQETQYF
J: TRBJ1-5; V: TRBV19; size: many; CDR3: CASSPSGQLNQPQHF
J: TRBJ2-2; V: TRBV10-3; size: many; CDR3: CAISESSMNTGELFF
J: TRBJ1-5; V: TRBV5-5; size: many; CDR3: CASSLDGDPNQPQHF
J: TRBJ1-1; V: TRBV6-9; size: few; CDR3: CASSSRALEAFF
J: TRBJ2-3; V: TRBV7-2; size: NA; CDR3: CASSLAKGGSTDTQYF
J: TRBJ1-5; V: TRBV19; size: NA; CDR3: CASSTPHLQKSGGGNQPQHF
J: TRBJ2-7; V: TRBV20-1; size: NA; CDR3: CSAHPPLAGLYEQYF
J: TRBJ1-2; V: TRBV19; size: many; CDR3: CASSMGQGYGYTF
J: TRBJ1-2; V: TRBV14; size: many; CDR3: CASSPTATYGYTF
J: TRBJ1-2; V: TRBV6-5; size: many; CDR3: CASSYSGGRGYGYTF
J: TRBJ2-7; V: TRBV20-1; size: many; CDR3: CSAPRGGSYEQYF
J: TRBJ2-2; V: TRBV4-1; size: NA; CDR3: CASSQPGQGITGELFF
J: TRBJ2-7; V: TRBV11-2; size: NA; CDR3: CASSLGPSGYEQYF